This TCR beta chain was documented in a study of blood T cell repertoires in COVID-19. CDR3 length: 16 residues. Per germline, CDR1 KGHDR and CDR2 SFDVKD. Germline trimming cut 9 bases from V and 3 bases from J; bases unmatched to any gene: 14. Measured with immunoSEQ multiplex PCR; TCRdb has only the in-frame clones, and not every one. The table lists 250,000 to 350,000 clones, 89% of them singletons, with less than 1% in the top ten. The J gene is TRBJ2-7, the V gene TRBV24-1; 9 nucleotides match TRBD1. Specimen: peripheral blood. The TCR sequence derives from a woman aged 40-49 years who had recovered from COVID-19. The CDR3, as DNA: TGTGCCACCGACGACCTCGGACAGGGGAAGTTCTACGAGCAGTACTTC. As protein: CATDDLGQGKFYEQYF.